This T cell receptor beta chain appears in the sequencing data of a study of CD8+ T cells in alopecia areata. Concerning this clone: Antigen: not known.

Germline assignment: CDR1 LNHNV and CDR2 YYDKDF (reference sequence). Trimming removed 0 bases at V and 6 bases at J, with 7 bases between. The CDR3 sequence is 13 residues long. Study-wide findings and caveats: Clonality in the scalp and expanded CD8+ clones ranked among the top 100 were significantly decreased by tofacitinib.

TCR sequencing used cDNA made by reverse transcription of extracted RNA. The table came from immunoSEQ multiplex PCR; TCRdb's copy has only in-frame clones and leaves some out. In the table there are under 200,000 clones, 55% to 75% of which are singletons. The treatment: oral pan-JAK inhibitor, 5-10 mg twice daily. The study team obtained lesional scalp punch biopsies and peripheral blood from alopecia areata patients. Source: CD4+ T cells sorted from blood, taken at week 4, from a patient treated with tofacitinib. The rearrangement links TRBV15 to TRBJ2-3, with D possibly TRBD1 on 6 matching bases. The receptor was derived from a human donor with alopecia areata. CDR3 bases: TGTGCCACCAGCAGAGAGGGGGCGGATACGCAGTATTTT. Translated: CATSREGADTQYF. Full variable domain (outside the CDR3, taken from reference TRBV15 and TRBJ2-3): DAMVIQNPRYQVTQFGKPVTLSCSQTLNHNVMYWYQQKSSQAPKLLFHYYDKDFNNEADTPDNFQSRRPNTSFCFLDIRSPGLGDTAMYLCATSREGADTQYFGPGTRLTVL.